The clone carrying this T cell receptor beta chain occurred a few times. The antigen is not known. Trimming at V came to 4 bases and at J to 7 bases, leaving 8 bases not matched to a gene. The CDR3 extends over 16 amino acids. Looked up from germline, CDR1 is MDHEN and CDR2 is SYDVKM. This entry comes from a study of beta chain features in type 1 diabetes. Study-level results: Shortening that was moderate but significant affected the TCRB CDR3s of Type 1 diabetes patients in all four CD4+ subsets.

The entirety of the isolated RNA underwent reverse transcription, so expressed TCRB transcripts were sequenced. Data came from immunoSEQ multiplex PCR; TCRdb stores just in-frame clones and leaves some out. This table has hundreds of thousands of clones, about a tenth appearing once. The chain recombines TRBV28 with TRBJ1-5; TRBD1 matches at 12 bases. The receptor was isolated from a man under 40 with type 1 diabetes. The sample comprised naive CD4+ T cells from blood. The DNA of the CDR3 is TGTGCCAGCAGTTCCGGGACAGGGGGCGCAGGGCAGCCCCAGCATTTT. Translated: CASSSGTGGAGQPQHF.